The sequence of this T cell receptor beta chain was determined in a study of T cells in localized non-small cell lung cancer. About this clone: Its antigen remains unidentified.

Regarding the study as a whole: Multi-region tumor sequencing was not done, so intratumor heterogeneity could not be excluded. Appearance in adjacent lung was seen for a median about 59 of the top 100 tumor clones.

Profiled with immunoSEQ multiplex PCR; TCRdb holds only in-frame clones, not every one. The profile shows approximately 26,000 clones, 75% to 85% of them singletons. The germline gives CDR1 GTSNPN, CDR2 SVGIG (reference sequence). The CDR3 spans 14 residues. The V end was cut by 2 bases, the J end by 5 bases, with 15 bases between. The rearrangement links TRBV30 to TRBJ1-1; no firm D call. The specimen comprised peripheral blood, sampled before any cancer treatment. The receptor was isolated from a woman aged 40 to 75 with stage I lung adenocarcinoma. The CDR3 DNA reads TGTGCCTGGAGTCCAACACGGGTGGGAACTGAAGCTTTCTTT. Protein: CAWSPTRVGTEAFF.